This T cell receptor (beta chain) was retrieved from a study of regulatory dendritic cells for organ transplantation. About this clone itself: What it binds is unknown.

Assay: immunoSEQ multiplex PCR; the TCRdb copy retains only in-frame clones and omits some. The sample has under 35,000 clones, approximately 82% seen once. Study-level findings and limits: Among resting subsets, memory CD8+ cells contained the most alloreactive clonotypes. Memory CD8+ clonal expansion seemed more limited with regulatory than mature dendritic cells. Memory T cells were less diverse than naive, with memory CD8+ most oligoclonal.

FACS sorted CD4+ or CD8+ T cells into CD45RA+ naive and CD45RO+ memory. Sequencing was carried out using naive CD8+ T cells from blood. The subset was: CD45RA+ naive T cells. The clonotype originates from a human donor in good health.

As DNA, the CDR3 is TGCAGCGTTTCACAGGCTCTTTCAGGAGAAGCTTTCTTT. It encodes CSVSQALSGEAFF. The chain joins TRBV29-1 to TRBJ1-1, with D perhaps TRBD1 (5 bases). The germline V gene encodes CDR1 SQVTM and CDR2 ANQGSEA. V lost 5 bases, J lost 8 bases, and 18 bases lay in between. CDR3 size: 13 residues.